This TCR beta chain was profiled in a study of read filtering for tumor transcriptome and immune sequencing. Overall study: DNase treatment preceded whole-transcriptome library preparation.

The library was built from about 400 ng RNA with molecular barcoded adaptors for alpha/delta and beta/gamma chains. TCRdb used MiXCR to reprocess the reads, holding one entry per CDR3 protein. Of about 10,000 distinct CDR3 sequences listed, about 16% were seen once; the top ten hold 20% to 25%. Study conclusions and caveats: Correlation between methods rose after single-read clonotypes were removed. In IR-seq, single-read clonotypes were about 80% of clonotypes but approximately 3.5% of reads.

Concerning this clonotype itself: Its antigen is as yet unknown. A junction end diverges from the germline sequence, so it may reflect a read error.

The specimen was a population of CD138-negative cells sorted from bone marrow. The TCR was taken from a donor at least 40 years old with multiple myeloma.

CDR3 DNA: TGCAGTGCTAGAGCCGGGACAGGGGGCGAGGCCAATGAGCGGTCCTTC. Residues: CSARAGTGGEANERSF. V usage is TRBV20-1 and J usage is TRBJ2-1; 12 bases line up with TRBD1. Germline CDR1 is DFQATT and CDR2 is SNEGSKA (reference sequence). This CDR3 is built from 16 residues.